This entry lists 27 T cell receptor beta chains sequenced from one sample in a study of regulatory T cells in long-lasting Graves disease. Library construction for TCR beta used iRepertoire HTBI primers and Arm-PCR of CDR3 regions. TCRdb reanalysed the multiplex PCR reads using MiXCR and keeps one entry per CDR3 protein. The sample shows hundreds of thousands of distinct CDR3 sequences, around 30% of them seen only once. As to time point: persistent/refractory GD, antithyroid drugs over 5 years with positive TRAb. PBMC-extracted RNA yielded the TCR library. The specimen was peripheral blood mononuclear cells (PBMCs), collected when the disease was refractory, from a patient treated with antithyroid drugs. The receptors were gathered from a female donor with Graves disease.

This clonotype was seen a handful of times. The chain recombines TRBV24-1 with TRBJ2-2; D is perhaps TRBD1 (6 bases). CDR1 is KGHDR and CDR2 is SFDVKD in the germline V gene. The V gene lost 4 bases and the J gene lost 1 base, with 12 bases spanning the gap. The CDR3 consists of 16 residues. The CDR3 sequence is CATSDFKQGNTGELFF. CDR3 sequence (DNA): TGTGCCACCAGTGACTTCAAACAGGGGAACACCGGGGAGCTGTTTTTT.

This clonotype occurred a few times. The chain combines TRBV12-3 or TRBV12-4 with TRBJ1-1; D is ambiguous. V shed 1 base and J shed 0 bases, with 6 bases lying between them. The CDR3 consists of 14 residues. The CDR3 loop reads CASSLGELNTEAFF. In DNA, the CDR3 is TGTGCCAGCAGTTTAGGGGAACTGAACACTGAAGCTTTCTTT.

The chain links TRBV6-1 to TRBJ1-6; 7 positions match TRBD1. The CDR3 is made up of 12 amino acids. J was trimmed by 14 bases and V by 3 bases; bases with no gene match: 4. The germline V gene encodes CDR1 MNHNS and CDR2 SASEGT. For the CDR3, the DNA is TGTGCCAGCAGTGACAGGGGGTTGGCCCTCCACTTT. It specifies CASSDRGLALHF.

This clonotype was counted only a few times. The V call is TRBV6-4, the J call TRBJ1-3; D is possibly TRBD1 (5 bases). Germline loops: CDR1 MRHNA, CDR2 SNTAGT. This CDR3 contains 14 residues. Between the trimmed V and J ends, which lost 5 bases and 4 bases, there was a span of 12 bases. The CDR3 sequence is CASSWGGGGNTIYF. Written as DNA, the CDR3 is TGTGCCAGCAGTTGGGGGGGAGGGGGAAACACCATATATTTT.

The chain is built from TRBV5-5 and TRBJ2-7; D gene uncertain. V was shortened by 4 bases and J by 6 bases, with 14 bases between the two germline ends. This CDR3 has 13 amino acids. CDR1 is SGHKS and CDR2 is YYEKEE in the germline V gene (reference sequence). CDR3 nucleotide sequence: TGTGCCAGCAGCCCGGGTCCCCTCCGCGAGCAGTACTTC. As protein: CASSPGPLREQYF.

The sample holds a few counts of this clonotype. This chain links TRBV20-1 with TRBJ1-2, with a tentative D call TRBD1 (5 bases). The CDR3 consists of 15 residues. Germline V lookup: CDR1 DFQATT, CDR2 SNEGSKA (reference sequence). V shed 2 bases and J shed 2 bases, with 15 bases lying between them. The DNA of the CDR3 is TGCAGTGCTAGACCGTCCCGAGGGGTGAACTATGGCTACACCTTC. Amino acids: CSARPSRGVNYGYTF.

This clonotype showed up just a few times. V and J are TRBV19 and TRBJ1-1; TRBD1 might be the D (5 bases). The CDR3 is made up of 13 amino acids. Germline-derived CDR1 and CDR2 are LNHDA and SQIVND (reference sequence). Trimming pared 6 bases from V and 4 bases from J, leaving 12 bases between. CDR3 sequence (DNA): TGTGCCAGTAGCTTGGGACTCCCCACTGAAGCTTTCTTT. Its translation: CASSLGLPTEAFF.

This clonotype was counted between two and nine times. This chain links TRBV4-2 with TRBJ2-7; the match to TRBD2 covers 13 bases. The CDR3 loop spans 15 amino acids. CDR1 LGHNA and CDR2 YNFKEQ come from the germline V gene. The V segment lost 4 bases and the J segment 5 bases; nucleotides outside the gene matches: 5. This chain's CDR3 is CASSPWTSGSNEQYF. The CDR3 DNA reads as TGTGCCAGCAGCCCGTGGACTAGCGGGAGCAACGAGCAGTACTTC.

The V and J genes are TRBV28 and TRBJ1-5, with D possibly TRBD1 on 5 matching bases. Germline V gene lookup returns CDR1 MDHEN and CDR2 SYDVKM. The germline V and J ends were trimmed by 6 bases and 1 base, with 13 bases remaining between them. The CDR3 sequence is 15 residues long. Written as DNA, the CDR3 is TGTGCCAGCAGACCGGTTCGGGGGAGCAATCAGCCCCAGCATTTT. Translation gives CASRPVRGSNQPQHF.

Comment on this clonotype: The CDR3 does not end in the conserved phenylalanine or tryptophan, so this is likely a read error. In nucleotides, the CDR3 is TGTGCCAGCAGTGTCATCTCCGGGACATTGAGTGGCTACACCTCC. It codes for CASSVISGTLSGYTS. This chain uses TRBV27 with TRBJ1-2, with TRBD1 as a possible D gene (6 bases). Germline lookup yields CDR1 MNHEY and CDR2 SMNVEV (reference sequence). The V end lost 5 bases, the J end lost 7 bases, and 20 bases lay between the germline ends. This CDR3 comprises 15 residues.

V gene TRBV29-1 combines with J gene TRBJ2-2, with D tentatively TRBD2 (5 bases). The CDR3 length is 11 residues. Germline V gene data show CDR1 as SQVTM and CDR2 as ANQGSEA. Between the trimmed V and J ends, which lost 7 bases and 6 bases, there was a span of 9 bases. CDR3 region: CSGRFSGELFF. For the CDR3, the DNA is TGCAGCGGGAGGTTTTCCGGGGAGCTGTTTTTT.

This clonotype has only a few counts. V and J are TRBV12-3 or TRBV12-4 and TRBJ1-2, with TRBD1 identical over 7 bases. Trimming took 7 bases from V and 2 from J; bases not matched to a gene: 16. This CDR3 has 17 amino acids. The CDR3 DNA follows: TGTGCCAGCACTAATCTAAGGAACCGGGACAGAAACTATGGCTACACCTTC. Encoded protein: CASTNLRNRDRNYGYTF.

The V call is TRBV2, the J call TRBJ1-2; D ambiguous. V lost 6 bases, J lost 5 bases, and 7 bases lay in between. The CDR3 runs to 11 residues. Germline assignment: CDR1 SNHLY and CDR2 FYNNEI. CDR3: CASRLSYGYTF. The DNA for the CDR3 is TGTGCCAGCAGACTCTCTTATGGCTACACCTTC. Filled out from reference TRBV2 and TRBJ1-2, the complete variable domain reads EPEVTQTPSHQVTQMGQEVILRCVPISNHLYFYWYRQILGQKVEFLVSFYNNEISEKSEIFDDQFSVERPDGSNFTLKIRSTKLEDSAMYFCASRLSYGYTFGSGTRLTVV.

Ten or more counts support this clonotype. CDR3 in DNA: TGTGCCAGCAGCTTATCGGCAGGGAGTAATGAAAAACTGTTTTTT. It is translated as CASSLSAGSNEKLFF. The chain recombines TRBV7-2 with TRBJ1-4; D is perhaps TRBD1 (5 bases). This CDR3 has 15 residues. V was clipped by 2 bases and J by 4 bases, with 11 bases between them. CDR1 and CDR2 (germline): SGHTA, FQGNSA. The full variable domain, its missing parts supplied by reference TRBV7-2 and TRBJ1-4, is GAGVSQSPSNKVTEKGKDVELRCDPISGHTALYWYRQSLGQGLEFLIYFQGNSAPDKSGLPSDRFSAERTGGSVSTLTIQRTQQEDSAVYLCASSLSAGSNEKLFFGSGTQLSVL.

The chain recombines TRBV12-3 or TRBV12-4 with TRBJ2-6, with TRBD2 as a possible D gene (6 bases). This CDR3 contains 19 residues. With 3 bases removed from V and 0 bases from J, the gap between germline ends came to 18 bases. In DNA, the CDR3 is TGTGCCAGCAGTTTGGCCCTGGGGGGTAAAAGCTCTGGGGCCAACGTCCTGACTTTC. Amino acids: CASSLALGGKSSGANVLTF.

The rearrangement joins TRBV28 to TRBJ1-4, with D maybe TRBD1 (6 bases). Trimming cost V 4 bases and J 3 bases, with 9 bases left between them. This CDR3 comprises 14 residues. Germline V gene data show CDR1 as MDHEN and CDR2 as SYDVKM. The CDR3 protein is CASSWRGPNEKLFF. The CDR3 coding sequence is TGTGCCAGCAGTTGGCGGGGGCCTAATGAAAAACTGTTTTTT. The full variable domain, completed using reference TRBV28 and TRBJ1-4, is DVKVTQSSRYLVKRTGEKVFLECVQDMDHENMFWYRQDPGLGLRLIYFSYDVKMKEKGDIPEGYSVSREKKERFSLILESASTNQTSMYLCASSWRGPNEKLFFGSGTQLSVL.

This sequence joins TRBV20-1 and TRBJ2-7; no clear D. The V end was cut by 3 bases, the J end by 5 bases, with 8 bases between. The germline V gene has CDR1 DFQATT and CDR2 SNEGSKA (reference sequence). CDR3 length: 11 residues. The CDR3 sequence is CSASFGNEQYF. The DNA of the CDR3 is TGCAGTGCTAGTTTTGGGAACGAGCAGTACTTC.

In its sample, this clonotype was seen a few times. V gene TRBV19 combines with J gene TRBJ2-2; 7 positions agree with TRBD2. The V gene's germline CDR1 is LNHDA and CDR2 SQIVND (reference sequence). Losses at the gene ends were 6 bases for V and 0 bases for J; bases not matched to a gene: 7. This CDR3 contains 16 residues. Written as DNA, the CDR3 is TGTGCCAGTAGACCTCGTGGGAGGGCGAACACCGGGGAGCTGTTTTTT. Amino acids: CASRPRGRANTGELFF.

This clonotype appeared a few times. This chain connects TRBV20-1 to TRBJ1-6, with no clear D. CDR3 length: 13 residues. V was clipped by 1 base and J by 8 bases, with 9 bases between them. Germline V gene data show CDR1 as DFQATT and CDR2 as SNEGSKA (reference sequence). This chain's CDR3 is CSARAGRDSPLHF. The CDR3 nucleotides are TGCAGTGCTAGAGCAGGACGGGATTCACCCCTCCACTTT.

J is TRBJ2-7 and V is TRBV7-3; 8 nucleotides match TRBD1. The CDR3 consists of 17 residues. Trimming removed 2 bases from V and 5 bases from J; junction bases left unmatched: 14. CDR1 and CDR2 from the germline V gene are SGHTA and FQGTGA. For the CDR3, the DNA is TGTGCCAGCAGCTTAGTTTTTCCCGCCGACAGGGGCAACGAGCAGTACTTC. As protein: CASSLVFPADRGNEQYF.

This clonotype turned up a few times. This sequence joins TRBV2 and TRBJ1-6; D may be TRBD1 (6 bases). Germline V gene lookup returns CDR1 SNHLY and CDR2 FYNNEI. Trimming took off 2 bases at V and 7 bases at J, with 15 bases between the two ends. This CDR3 spans 16 amino acids. CDR3 region: CASSESMQDRNSPLHF. As DNA, the CDR3 is TGTGCCAGCAGTGAATCCATGCAGGACAGAAATTCACCCCTCCACTTT.

This chain joins TRBV28 and TRBJ1-5; D is perhaps TRBD1 (5 bases). The germline gives CDR1 MDHEN, CDR2 SYDVKM. Trimming left V 5 bases short and J 3 bases short, with 20 bases between. This CDR3 spans 17 amino acids. The CDR3 is CASSPYMGRGYNQPQHF. The CDR3, as DNA: TGTGCCAGCAGTCCCTATATGGGTAGGGGCTACAATCAGCCCCAGCATTTT.

This clonotype was seen more than once but under ten times. This sequence joins TRBV5-6 and TRBJ2-5; D not resolved. CDR1 and CDR2 from the germline V gene are SGHDT and YYEEEE. The CDR3 totals 12 residues. Trimming cost V 5 bases and J 4 bases, with 9 bases left between them. The CDR3 nucleotides are TGTGCCAGCAGATTGAATGGAGAGACCCAGTACTTC. Residues: CASRLNGETQYF.

The chain employs TRBV10-3 and TRBJ2-4; 8 nucleotides match TRBD1. The CDR3 is 17 residues long. Trimming at V came to 3 bases and at J to 4 bases, leaving 11 bases not matched to a gene. Germline CDR1 is ENHRY and CDR2 is SYGVKD. DNA for the CDR3: TGTGCCATCAGTGACACCGGGACAGGAGGGTATAAAAACATTCAGTACTTC. Protein product: CAISDTGTGGYKNIQYF.

The chain has TRBV4-1 and TRBJ2-7; possibly TRBD2 for D (6 bases). The germline V and J ends were trimmed by 3 bases and 2 bases, with 11 bases remaining between them. There are 14 residues in the CDR3. Germline V gene lookup returns CDR1 MGHRA and CDR2 YSYEKL. The CDR3 reads CASSHAGRTYEQYF. CDR3 DNA sequence: TGCGCCAGCAGCCATGCGGGACGCACCTACGAGCAGTACTTC.

The DNA for the CDR3 is TGTGCCAGCAACGACAGGGTTAGCAATCAGCCCCAGCATTTT. Translated: CASNDRVSNQPQHF. This chain connects TRBV12-3 or TRBV12-4 to TRBJ1-5; TRBD1 aligns across 7 bases. The CDR3 has 14 residues. J was trimmed by 0 bases and V by 7 bases; bases with no gene match: 3.

This sequence joins TRBV3-1 and TRBJ1-2; D uncertain. The V and J ends lost 0 bases and 8 bases respectively, with 10 bases between them. This CDR3 is built from 13 residues. In germline, CDR1 is LGHDT, CDR2 YNNKEL (reference sequence). The CDR3 protein is CASSQEVGSGYTF. The CDR3 DNA sequence: TGTGCCAGCAGCCAAGAAGTAGGGTCCGGCTACACCTTC.